This T cell receptor beta chain was recovered during a study of response to subunit inactivated influenza vaccine. The CDR3 is 15 amino acids. The V and J ends lost 4 bases and 1 base, in that order; junction bases with no gene match: 7. Germline CDR1 reads SGHRS; CDR2 reads YFSETQ. TCRdb called the RT-PCR reads again in MiXCR, with one record for every CDR3 protein. This repertoire shows 530,000 or so distinct CDR3 sequences, around 15% found once; its top ten account for 11%. Details on this clonotype: The target antigen is unknown.

Study outcomes and limitations: Seasonal influenza vaccination, on each occasion, was suggested by the authors to recruit few new T cells.

The source was PBMCs from blood, collected roughly 12 days after vaccination. The receptor was isolated from a man between 45 and 60 years old who received an inactivated influenza vaccine. The chain employs TRBV5-1 and TRBJ2-5; 7 positions match TRBD1. This chain's CDR3 is CASSLGTAFQETQYF. The CDR3 DNA is TGCGCCAGCAGCCTCGGGACAGCCTTCCAAGAGACCCAGTACTTC.